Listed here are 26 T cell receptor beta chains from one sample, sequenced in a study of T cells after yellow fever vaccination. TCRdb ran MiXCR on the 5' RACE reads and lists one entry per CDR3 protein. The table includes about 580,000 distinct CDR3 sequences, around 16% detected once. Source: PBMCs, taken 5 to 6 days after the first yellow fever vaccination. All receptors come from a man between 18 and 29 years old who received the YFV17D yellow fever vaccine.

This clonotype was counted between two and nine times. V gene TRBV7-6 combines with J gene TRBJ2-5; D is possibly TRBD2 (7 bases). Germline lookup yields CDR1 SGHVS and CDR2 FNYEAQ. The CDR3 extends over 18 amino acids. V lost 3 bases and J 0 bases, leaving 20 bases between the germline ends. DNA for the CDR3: TGTGCCAGCAGCTTGGTCTCGGGGGGCGGAACTTACCAAGAGACCCAGTACTTC. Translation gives CASSLVSGGGTYQETQYF. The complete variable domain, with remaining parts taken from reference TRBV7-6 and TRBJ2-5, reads GAGVSQSPRYKVTKRGQDVALRCDPISGHVSLYWYRQALGQGPEFLTYFNYEAQQDKSGLPNDRFSAERPEGSISTLTIQRTEQRDSAMYRCASSLVSGGGTYQETQYFGPGTRLLVL.

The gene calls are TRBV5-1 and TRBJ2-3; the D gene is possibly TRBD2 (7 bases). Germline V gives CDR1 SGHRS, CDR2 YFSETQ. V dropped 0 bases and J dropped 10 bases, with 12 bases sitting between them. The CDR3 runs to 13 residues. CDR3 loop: CASSLGEGGAQYF. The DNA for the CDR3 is TGCGCCAGCAGCTTGGGAGAGGGGGGGGCGCAGTATTTT.

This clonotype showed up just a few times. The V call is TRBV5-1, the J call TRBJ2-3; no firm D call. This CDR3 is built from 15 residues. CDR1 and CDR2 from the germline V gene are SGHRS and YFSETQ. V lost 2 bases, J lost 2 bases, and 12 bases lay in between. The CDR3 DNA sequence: TGCGCCAGCAGCTTAACTGACCGCCCCACAGATACGCAGTATTTT. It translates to CASSLTDRPTDTQYF.

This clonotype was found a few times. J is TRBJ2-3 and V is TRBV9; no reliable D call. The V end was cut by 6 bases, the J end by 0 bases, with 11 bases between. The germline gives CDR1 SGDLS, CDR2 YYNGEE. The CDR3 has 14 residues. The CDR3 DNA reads TGTGCCAGCAACTCGGGTTCTAGCACAGATACGCAGTATTTT. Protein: CASNSGSSTDTQYF.

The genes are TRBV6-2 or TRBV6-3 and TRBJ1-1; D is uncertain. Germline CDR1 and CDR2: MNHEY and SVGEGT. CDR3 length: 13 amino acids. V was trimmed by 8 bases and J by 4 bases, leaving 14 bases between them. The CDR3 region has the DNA TGTGCCAGCGAAAGGGATGAGAGCACTGAAGCTTTCTTT. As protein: CASERDESTEAFF.

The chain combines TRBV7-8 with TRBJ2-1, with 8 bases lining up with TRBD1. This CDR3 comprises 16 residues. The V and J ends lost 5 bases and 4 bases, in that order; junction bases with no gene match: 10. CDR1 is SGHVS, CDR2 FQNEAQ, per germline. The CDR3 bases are TGTGCCAGCAGCCATACACGGGACAGGTCTTACAATGAGCAGTTCTTC. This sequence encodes CASSHTRDRSYNEQFF.

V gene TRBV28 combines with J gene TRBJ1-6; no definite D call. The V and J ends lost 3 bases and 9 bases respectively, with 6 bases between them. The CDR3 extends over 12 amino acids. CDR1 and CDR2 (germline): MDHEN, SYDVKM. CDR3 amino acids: CASSLTVSPLHF. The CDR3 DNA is TGTGCCAGCAGTTTGACGGTTTCACCCCTCCACTTT. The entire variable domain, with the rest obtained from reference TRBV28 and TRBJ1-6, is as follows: DVKVTQSSRYLVKRTGEKVFLECVQDMDHENMFWYRQDPGLGLRLIYFSYDVKMKEKGDIPEGYSVSREKKERFSLILESASTNQTSMYLCASSLTVSPLHFGNGTRLTVT.

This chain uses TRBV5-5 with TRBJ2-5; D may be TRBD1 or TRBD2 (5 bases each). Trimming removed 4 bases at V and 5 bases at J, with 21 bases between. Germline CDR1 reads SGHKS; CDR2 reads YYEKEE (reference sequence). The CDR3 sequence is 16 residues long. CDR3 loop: CASSQLPGRHGETQYF. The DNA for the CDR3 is TGTGCCAGCAGCCAGTTACCGGGACGACACGGGGAGACCCAGTACTTC.

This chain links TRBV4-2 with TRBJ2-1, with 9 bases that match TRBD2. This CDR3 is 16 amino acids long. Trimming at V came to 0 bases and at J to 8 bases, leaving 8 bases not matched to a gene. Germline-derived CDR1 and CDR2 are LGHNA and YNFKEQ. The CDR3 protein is CASSQELAGGYDEQFF. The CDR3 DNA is TGTGCCAGCAGCCAAGAACTAGCGGGTGGGTACGATGAGCAGTTCTTC.

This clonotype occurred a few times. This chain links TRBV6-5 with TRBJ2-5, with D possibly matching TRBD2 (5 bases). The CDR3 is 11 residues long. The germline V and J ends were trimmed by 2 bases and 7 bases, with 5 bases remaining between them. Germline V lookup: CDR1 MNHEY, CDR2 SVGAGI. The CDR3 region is CASSYGRTQYF. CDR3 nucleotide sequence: TGTGCCAGCAGTTACGGGAGGACCCAGTACTTC.

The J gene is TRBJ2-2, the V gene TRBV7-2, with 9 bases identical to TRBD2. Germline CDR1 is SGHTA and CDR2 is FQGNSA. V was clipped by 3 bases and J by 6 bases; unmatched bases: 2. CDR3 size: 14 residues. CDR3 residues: CASSFTSGPGELFF. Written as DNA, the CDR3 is TGTGCCAGCAGCTTCACTAGCGGGCCCGGGGAGCTGTTTTTT.

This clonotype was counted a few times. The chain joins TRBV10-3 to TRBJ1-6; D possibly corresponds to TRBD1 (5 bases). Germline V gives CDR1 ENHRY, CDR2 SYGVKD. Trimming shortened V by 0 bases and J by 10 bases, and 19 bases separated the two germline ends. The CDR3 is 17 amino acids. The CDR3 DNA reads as TGTGCCATCAGTGAGTCTGGATCCGGGACGGGACCCTCACCCCTCCACTTT. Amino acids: CAISESGSGTGPSPLHF.

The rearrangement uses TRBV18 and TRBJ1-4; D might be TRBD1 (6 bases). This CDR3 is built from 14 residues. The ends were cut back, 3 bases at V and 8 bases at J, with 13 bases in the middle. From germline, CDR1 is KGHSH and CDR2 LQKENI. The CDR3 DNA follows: TGTGCCAGCTCACCCACGGAAGGGGGGGAAAAACTGTTTTTT. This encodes CASSPTEGGEKLFF.

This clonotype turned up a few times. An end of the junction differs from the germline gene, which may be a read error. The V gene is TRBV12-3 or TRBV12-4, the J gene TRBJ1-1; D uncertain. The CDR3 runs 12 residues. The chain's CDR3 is CASSLGKGEAFF. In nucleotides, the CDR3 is TGTGCCAGTAGTTTAGGGAAAGGCGAAGCTTTCTTT.

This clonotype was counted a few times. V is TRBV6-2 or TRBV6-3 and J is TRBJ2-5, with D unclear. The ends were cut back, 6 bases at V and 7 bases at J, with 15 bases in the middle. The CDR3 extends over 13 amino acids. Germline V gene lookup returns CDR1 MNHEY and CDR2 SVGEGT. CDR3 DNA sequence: TGTGCCAGCAGCTGGGGAAAGCGTGGGACCCAGTACTTC. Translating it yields CASSWGKRGTQYF.

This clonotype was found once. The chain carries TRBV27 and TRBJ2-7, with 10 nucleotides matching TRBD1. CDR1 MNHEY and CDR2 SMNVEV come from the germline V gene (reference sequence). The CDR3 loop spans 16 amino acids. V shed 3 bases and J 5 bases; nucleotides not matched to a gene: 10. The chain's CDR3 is CASSFLGRDRGHEQYF. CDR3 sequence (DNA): TGTGCCAGCAGTTTCCTGGGGCGGGACAGGGGCCACGAGCAGTACTTC.

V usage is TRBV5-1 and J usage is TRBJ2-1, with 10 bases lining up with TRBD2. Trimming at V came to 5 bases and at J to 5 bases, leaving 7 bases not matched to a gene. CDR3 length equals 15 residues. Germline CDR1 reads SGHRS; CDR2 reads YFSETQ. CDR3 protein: CASRQLAGADNEQFF. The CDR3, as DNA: TGCGCCAGCAGACAGCTAGCGGGGGCAGACAATGAGCAGTTCTTC.

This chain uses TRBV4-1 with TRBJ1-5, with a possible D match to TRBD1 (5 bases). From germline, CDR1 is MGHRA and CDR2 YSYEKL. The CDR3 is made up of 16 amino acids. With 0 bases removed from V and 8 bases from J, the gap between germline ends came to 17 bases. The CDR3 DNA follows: TGCGCCAGCAGCCAAGATAGACGGGGGGGGTTGGAGCCCCAGCATTTT. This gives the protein CASSQDRRGGLEPQHF.

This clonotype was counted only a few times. This CDR3 is CASSQRGGEDTQYF. CDR3 bases: TGCGCCAGCAGCCAGCGGGGGGGCGAAGATACGCAGTATTTT. This chain uses TRBV5-1 with TRBJ2-3, with 10 bases that match TRBD2. With 4 bases clipped from V and 5 bases from J, the junction kept 4 bases outside the gene matches. Germline V lookup: CDR1 SGHRS, CDR2 YFSETQ. The CDR3 is made up of 14 amino acids.

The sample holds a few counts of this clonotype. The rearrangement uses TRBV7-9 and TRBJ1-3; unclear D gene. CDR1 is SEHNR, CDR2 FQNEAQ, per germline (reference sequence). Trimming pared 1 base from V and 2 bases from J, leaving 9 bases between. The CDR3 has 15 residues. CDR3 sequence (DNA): TGTGCCAGCAGCTTAGAGGAGAGAGCTGGAAACACCATATATTTT. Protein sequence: CASSLEERAGNTIYF. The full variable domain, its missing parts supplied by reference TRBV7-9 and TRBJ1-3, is DTGVSQNPRHKITKRGQNVTFRCDPISEHNRLYWYRQTLGQGPEFLTYFQNEAQLEKSRLLSDRFSAERPKGSFSTLEIQRTEQGDSAMYLCASSLEERAGNTIYFGEGSWLTVV.

The CDR3 spells CASSLFWPGGGSPLHF. The CDR3 DNA reads as TGTGCCAGCAGCTTATTCTGGCCAGGGGGAGGTTCACCCCTCCACTTT. This chain joins TRBV5-6 and TRBJ1-6; 7 nucleotides agree with TRBD1. The CDR3 extends over 16 amino acids. Germline CDR1 and CDR2: SGHDT and YYEEEE. The V gene end was trimmed by 2 bases and the J gene end by 9 bases; junction bases not matched to a gene: 11.

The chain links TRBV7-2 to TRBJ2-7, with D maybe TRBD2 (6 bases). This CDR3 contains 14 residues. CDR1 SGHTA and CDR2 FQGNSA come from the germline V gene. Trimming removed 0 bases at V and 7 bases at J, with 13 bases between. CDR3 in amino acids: CASSLAGGWREQYV. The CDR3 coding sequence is TGTGCCAGCAGCTTAGCGGGGGGATGGCGAGAGCAGTACGTC.

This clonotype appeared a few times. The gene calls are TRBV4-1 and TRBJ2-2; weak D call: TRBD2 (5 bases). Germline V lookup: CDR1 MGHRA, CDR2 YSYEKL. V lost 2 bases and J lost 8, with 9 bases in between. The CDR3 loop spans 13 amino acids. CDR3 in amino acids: CASSQPWRGELFF. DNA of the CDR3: TGCGCCAGCAGCCAACCTTGGAGGGGGGAGCTGTTTTTT.

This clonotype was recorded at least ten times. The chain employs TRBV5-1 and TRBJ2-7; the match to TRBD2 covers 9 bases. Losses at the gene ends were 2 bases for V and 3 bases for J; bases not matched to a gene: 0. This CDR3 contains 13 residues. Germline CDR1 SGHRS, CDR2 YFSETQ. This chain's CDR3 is CASSLLAGYEQYV. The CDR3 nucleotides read TGCGCCAGCAGCTTACTAGCGGGCTACGAGCAGTACGTC.

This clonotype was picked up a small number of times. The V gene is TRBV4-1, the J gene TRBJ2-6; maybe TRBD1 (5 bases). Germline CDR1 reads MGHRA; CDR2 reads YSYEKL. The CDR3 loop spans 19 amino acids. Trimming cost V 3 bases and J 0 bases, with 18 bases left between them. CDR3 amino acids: CASSHLGDRDVSGANVLTF. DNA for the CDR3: TGCGCCAGCAGCCACCTAGGAGACAGAGATGTCTCTGGGGCCAACGTCCTGACTTTC.

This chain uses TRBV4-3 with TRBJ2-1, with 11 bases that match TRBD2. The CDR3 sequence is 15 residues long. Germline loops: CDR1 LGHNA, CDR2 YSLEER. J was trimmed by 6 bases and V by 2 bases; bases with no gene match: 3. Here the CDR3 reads CASSQYLAGGNEQFF. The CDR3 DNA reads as TGCGCCAGCAGCCAATATCTAGCGGGGGGCAATGAGCAGTTCTTC.